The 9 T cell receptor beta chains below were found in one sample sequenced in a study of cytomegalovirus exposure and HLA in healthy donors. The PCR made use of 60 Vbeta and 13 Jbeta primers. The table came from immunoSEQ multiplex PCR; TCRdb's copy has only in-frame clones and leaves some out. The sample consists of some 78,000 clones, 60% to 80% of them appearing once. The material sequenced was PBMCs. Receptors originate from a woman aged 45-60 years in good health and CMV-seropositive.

DNA of the CDR3: TGTGCCAGTCGGGTCAGGGAACCCACCTACGAGCAGTACTTC. It encodes CASRVREPTYEQYF. The V gene is TRBV19, the J gene TRBJ2-7; perhaps TRBD1 as D (5 bases). The CDR3 spans 14 residues. V shed 8 bases and J shed 2 bases, with 16 bases lying between them. Germline loops: CDR1 LNHDA, CDR2 SQIVND (reference sequence).

CDR3 amino acids: CASSERQPYGYTF. The CDR3 nucleotides read TGCGCCAGCAGTGAAAGACAGCCCTATGGCTACACCTTC. J is TRBJ1-2 and V is TRBV10-2; a weak D match, TRBD1 (5 bases). CDR3 length equals 13 residues. V was pared by 3 bases and J by 4 bases, with 9 bases between. Germline V gene sequence: CDR1 WSHSY, CDR2 SAAADI.

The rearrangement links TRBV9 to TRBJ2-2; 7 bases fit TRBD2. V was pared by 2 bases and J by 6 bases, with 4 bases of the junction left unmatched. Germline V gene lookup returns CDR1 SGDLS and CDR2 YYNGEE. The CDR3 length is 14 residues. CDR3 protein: CASSVTSAPGELFF. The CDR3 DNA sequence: TGTGCCAGCAGCGTTACTAGCGCACCCGGGGAGCTGTTTTTT.

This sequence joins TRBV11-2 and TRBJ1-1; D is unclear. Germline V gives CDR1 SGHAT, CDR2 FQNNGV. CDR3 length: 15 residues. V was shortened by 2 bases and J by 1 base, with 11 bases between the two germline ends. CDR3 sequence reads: CASSLTGPGNTEAFF. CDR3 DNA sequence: TGTGCCAGCAGCTTAACCGGTCCGGGGAACACTGAAGCTTTCTTT.

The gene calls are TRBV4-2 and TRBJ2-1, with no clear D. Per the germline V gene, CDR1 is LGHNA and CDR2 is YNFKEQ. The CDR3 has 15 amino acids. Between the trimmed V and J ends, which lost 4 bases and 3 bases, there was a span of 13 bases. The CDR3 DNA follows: TGTGCCAGCAGCCCAGATAGCTATAGCTACAATGAGCAGTTCTTC. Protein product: CASSPDSYSYNEQFF.

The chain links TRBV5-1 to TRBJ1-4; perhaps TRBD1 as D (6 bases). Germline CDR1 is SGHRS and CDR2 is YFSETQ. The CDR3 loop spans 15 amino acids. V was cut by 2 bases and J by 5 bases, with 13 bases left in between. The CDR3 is CASSLQGWGNEKLFF. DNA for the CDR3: TGCGCCAGCAGCTTACAGGGATGGGGAAATGAAAAACTGTTTTTT.

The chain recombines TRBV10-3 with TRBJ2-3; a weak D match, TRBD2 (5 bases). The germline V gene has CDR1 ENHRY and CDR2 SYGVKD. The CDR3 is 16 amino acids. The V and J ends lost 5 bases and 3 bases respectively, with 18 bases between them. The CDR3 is CAISREGRRGTDTQYF. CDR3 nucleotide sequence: TGTGCCATCAGTCGAGAAGGGAGACGGGGAACAGATACGCAGTATTTT.

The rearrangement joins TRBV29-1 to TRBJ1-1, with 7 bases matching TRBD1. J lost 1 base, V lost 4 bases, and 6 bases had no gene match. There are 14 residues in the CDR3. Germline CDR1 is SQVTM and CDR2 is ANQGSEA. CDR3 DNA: TGCAGCGTTGTCGGACGACAGGGGAACACTGAAGCTTTCTTT. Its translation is CSVVGRQGNTEAFF.

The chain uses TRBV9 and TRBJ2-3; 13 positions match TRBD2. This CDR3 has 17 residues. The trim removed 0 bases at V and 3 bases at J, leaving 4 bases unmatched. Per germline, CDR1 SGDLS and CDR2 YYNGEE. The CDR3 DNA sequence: TGTGCCAGCAGCGTAGAAAGGACTAGCGGGAGAACAGATACGCAGTATTTT. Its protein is CASSVERTSGRTDTQYF.